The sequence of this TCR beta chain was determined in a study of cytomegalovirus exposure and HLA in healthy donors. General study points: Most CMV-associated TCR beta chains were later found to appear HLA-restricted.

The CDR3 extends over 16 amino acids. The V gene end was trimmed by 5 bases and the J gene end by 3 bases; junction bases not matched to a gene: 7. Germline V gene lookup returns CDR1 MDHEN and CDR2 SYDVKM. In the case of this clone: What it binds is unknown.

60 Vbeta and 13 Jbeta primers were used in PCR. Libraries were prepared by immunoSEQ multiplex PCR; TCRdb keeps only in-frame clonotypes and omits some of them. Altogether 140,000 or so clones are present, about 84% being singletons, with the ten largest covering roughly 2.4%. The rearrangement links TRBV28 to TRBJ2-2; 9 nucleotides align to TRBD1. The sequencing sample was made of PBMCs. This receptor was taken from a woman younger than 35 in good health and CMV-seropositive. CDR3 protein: CASSPSGQGYTGELFF. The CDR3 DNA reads TGTGCCAGCAGTCCCTCAGGACAGGGGTACACCGGGGAGCTGTTTTTT.